This TCR beta chain was identified in a study of cytomegalovirus exposure and HLA in healthy donors. Study observations and caveats: For most TCR sequences rarity was the rule, although some public TCRs occurred in many donors. With further analysis later on, most CMV-associated TCR beta chains appeared HLA-restricted.

In regard to this clone: Its specificity is not known. One end of the junction is discordant with germline, which a read error may explain.

This CDR3 has 16 residues. CDR1 and CDR2 from the germline V gene are GTSNPN and SVGIG (reference sequence). A multiplex PCR was run with 60 Vbeta primers and 13 Jbeta primers. The table came from immunoSEQ multiplex PCR; TCRdb's copy has only in-frame clones and leaves some out. Of under 150,000 clones in the sample, 60% to 80% were seen once. The receptor's source is a woman in her 30s in good health and CMV-seronegative. Sequenced: PBMCs. J is TRBJ1-4 and V is TRBV30; weak D call: TRBD1 (6 bases). The CDR3 DNA is TGTGTCTGGAGCGACCGGACCGGGACATCGTATGAAAAACTGTTTTTT. Translating gives CVWSDRTGTSYEKLFF.